The next 24 T cell receptor beta chains were all read from a single sample in a study of T-cell reconstitution after alpha-beta-depleted transplantation in children. Unique molecular identifiers were incorporated into the prepared TCRbeta library. MiXCR, applied by TCRdb to the PCR reads, yields one record per CDR3 protein. The table includes approximately 490,000 distinct CDR3 sequences, around 12% detected once. The sample in question was PBMCs from the stem cell graft donor, obtained from the stem cell graft. Receptors originate from a human donor who donated a stem cell graft to a child with combined immunodeficiency.

This chain uses TRBV4-3 with TRBJ2-7; D is possibly TRBD2 (5 bases). V lost 0 bases, J lost 2 bases, and 11 bases lay in between. From germline, CDR1 is LGHNA and CDR2 YSLEER. The CDR3 length is 15 residues. DNA for the CDR3: TGCGCCAGCAGCCAAGATGGAGCGGCTCCCTACGAGCAGTACTTC. This encodes CASSQDGAAPYEQYF.

V is TRBV5-4 and J is TRBJ2-5; no definite D call. The CDR3 runs to 16 residues. Germline values: CDR1 SGHNT, CDR2 YYREEE (reference sequence). The ends were cut back, 0 bases at V and 5 bases at J, with 17 bases in the middle. The CDR3 nucleotides read TGTGCCAGCAGCTTGGCCCGGCAGCCCCACGTCGAGACCCAGTACTTC. It codes for CASSLARQPHVETQYF.

This clonotype was picked up a small number of times. The rearrangement joins TRBV4-3 to TRBJ2-2; D is perhaps TRBD2 (6 bases). Germline V gene data show CDR1 as LGHNA and CDR2 as YSLEER. The CDR3 is 15 residues long. Trimming took off 4 bases at V and 2 bases at J, with 11 bases between the two ends. In DNA form, the CDR3 reads TGCGCCAGCAGCCGGGGACTTCTCAACACCGGGGAGCTGTTTTTT. Encoded protein: CASSRGLLNTGELFF.

This clonotype was seen a few times. This sequence joins TRBV24-1 and TRBJ2-3; 8 positions match TRBD2. The germline V gene has CDR1 KGHDR and CDR2 SFDVKD. The junction had 17 bases not matched to a gene; V was cut back by 4 bases and J by 6 bases. The CDR3 extends over 18 amino acids. The CDR3 here is CATSDRRTSSDRSDTQYF. The CDR3 DNA is TGTGCCACCAGTGACCGGCGGACTAGCTCCGACCGATCCGATACGCAGTATTTT.

The chain has TRBV5-1 and TRBJ1-2; D is perhaps TRBD1 (5 bases). CDR1 is SGHRS and CDR2 is YFSETQ in the germline V gene. The CDR3 is 14 residues long. The ends were cut back, 0 bases at V and 6 bases at J, with 12 bases in the middle. The CDR3 sequence: CASSLARQGDGYTF. CDR3 DNA: TGCGCCAGCAGCTTGGCCCGGCAGGGAGATGGCTACACCTTC.

This CDR3 reads CASSVGSGFDEQFF. In DNA form, the CDR3 reads TGTGCCAGCAGCGTAGGTTCCGGGTTCGATGAGCAGTTCTTC. The chain employs TRBV9 and TRBJ2-1; the D is unclear. Per germline, CDR1 SGDLS and CDR2 YYNGEE. Trimming shortened V by 0 bases and J by 8 bases, and 12 bases separated the two germline ends. The CDR3 is 14 residues long.

This clonotype came up a few times. This chain connects TRBV7-2 to TRBJ2-5, with 7 bases fitting TRBD2. The germline gives CDR1 SGHTA, CDR2 FQGNSA. V shed 4 bases, J shed 4 bases, and the junction held 12 bases outside the gene matches. CDR3 length: 16 amino acids. The CDR3: CASSSQTSRGRETQYF. The CDR3 nucleotides read TGTGCCAGCAGCTCTCAGACTAGCCGGGGTCGAGAGACCCAGTACTTC. The full variable domain, its missing parts supplied by reference TRBV7-2 and TRBJ2-5, is GAGVSQSPSNKVTEKGKDVELRCDPISGHTALYWYRQSLGQGLEFLIYFQGNSAPDKSGLPSDRFSAERTGGSVSTLTIQRTQQEDSAVYLCASSSQTSRGRETQYFGPGTRLLVL.

The chain links TRBV10-3 to TRBJ2-5; 14 bases fit TRBD2. The V gene's germline CDR1 is ENHRY and CDR2 SYGVKD. The junction had 4 bases not matched to a gene; V was cut back by 3 bases and J by 4 bases. CDR3 size: 16 residues. The CDR3 loop reads CAISDFGLAGGETQYF. In DNA, the CDR3 is TGTGCCATCAGTGACTTCGGACTAGCGGGAGGAGAGACCCAGTACTTC.

This clonotype was recorded at least ten times. This chain uses TRBV20-1 with TRBJ2-3; D tentatively fits TRBD1 or TRBD2 (6 bases each). Trimming left V 3 bases short and J 6 bases short, with 16 bases between. The CDR3 runs 14 residues. Germline assignment: CDR1 DFQATT and CDR2 SNEGSKA (reference sequence). The CDR3 sequence is CSASQPGAGDTQYF. Written as DNA, the CDR3 is TGCAGTGCTAGTCAGCCGGGGGCCGGGGATACGCAGTATTTT.

The gene calls are TRBV7-9 and TRBJ2-5; TRBD1 aligns across 7 bases. This CDR3 has 13 residues. The V gene end was trimmed by 3 bases and the J gene end by 9 bases; junction bases not matched to a gene: 7. Germline assignment: CDR1 SEHNR and CDR2 FQNEAQ (reference sequence). CDR3 protein: CASSLGQPKAQYF. The DNA for the CDR3 is TGTGCCAGCAGCTTGGGACAGCCTAAGGCCCAGTACTTC.

This clonotype was observed at least ten times. The gene calls are TRBV7-2 and TRBJ2-1, with 8 bases fitting TRBD2. From germline, CDR1 is SGHTA and CDR2 FQGNSA. The junction had 12 bases not matched to a gene; V was cut back by 3 bases and J by 8 bases. There are 16 residues in the CDR3. CDR3 loop: CASSLEGTRRGYEQFF. Written as DNA, the CDR3 is TGTGCCAGCAGCTTGGAGGGGACTAGGAGGGGATATGAGCAGTTCTTC.

This chain uses TRBV29-1 with TRBJ2-3, with D perhaps given as TRBD1 or TRBD2 (5 bases each). This CDR3 is built from 14 residues. Germline lookup yields CDR1 SQVTM and CDR2 ANQGSEA. V gave up 3 bases and J gave up 2 bases, with 12 bases separating them. The CDR3 nucleotides read TGCAGCGTTGACAGGGACGGGTTCACAGATACGCAGTATTTT. This encodes CSVDRDGFTDTQYF.

The table lists this clonotype with a few counts. V is TRBV5-3 and J is TRBJ1-4; weak D call: TRBD1 (6 bases). TRBV5-3 is reported as an ORF; its role is uncertain. Trimming shortened V by 3 bases and J by 5 bases, and 14 bases separated the two germline ends. There are 15 residues in the CDR3. CDR3 sequence reads: CARSSTPDRNEKLFF. Here the CDR3 DNA reads TGTGCCAGAAGCTCAACCCCGGACAGAAATGAAAAACTGTTTTTT.

The V gene is TRBV9, the J gene TRBJ2-3; 7 bases are a match to TRBD2. The junction had 7 bases not matched to a gene; V was cut back by 0 bases and J by 3 bases. The CDR3 sequence is 16 residues long. Looked up from germline, CDR1 is SGDLS and CDR2 is YYNGEE. The CDR3 protein is CASSVGGSDLTDTQYF. In nucleotides, the CDR3 is TGTGCCAGCAGCGTAGGCGGGAGCGATCTTACAGATACGCAGTATTTT.

This clonotype was recorded a few times. The gene calls are TRBV20-1 and TRBJ2-3; D not certain. This CDR3 comprises 13 residues. V lost 6 bases, J lost 6 bases, and 16 bases lay in between. CDR1 and CDR2 (germline): DFQATT, SNEGSKA (reference sequence). CDR3 nucleotides: TGCAGTGCCCAAAAGTCCGACCGGGATACGCAGTATTTT. Translation: CSAQKSDRDTQYF.

This chain links TRBV6-1 with TRBJ1-4; D possibly corresponds to TRBD1 (6 bases). Germline assignment: CDR1 MNHNS and CDR2 SASEGT. This CDR3 is built from 14 residues. Trimming removed 6 bases from V and 8 bases from J, with 16 bases in between. CDR3 sequence (DNA): TGTGCCAGCAGCCGGACAGCCTCTGGGGAAAAACTGTTTTTT. Residues: CASSRTASGEKLFF.

This clonotype was seen repeatedly, ten times or more. The chain is built from TRBV20-1 and TRBJ2-5; 10 positions agree with TRBD1. The CDR3 contains 13 residues. Germline V gene data show CDR1 as DFQATT and CDR2 as SNEGSKA (reference sequence). After removal of 4 bases from V and 3 bases from J, the junction contained 2 bases not matched to a gene. CDR3 in amino acids: CSATDRGKETQYF. The CDR3, as DNA: TGCAGTGCTACGGACAGGGGGAAAGAGACCCAGTACTTC.

At least ten counts were recorded for this clonotype. The V and J genes are TRBV29-1 and TRBJ1-1, with D perhaps TRBD1 (5 bases). The V end lost 2 bases, the J end lost 0 bases, and 7 bases lay between the germline ends. The CDR3 extends over 13 amino acids. Germline V lookup: CDR1 SQVTM, CDR2 ANQGSEA. The CDR3: CSVETGVNTEAFF. The DNA of the CDR3 is TGCAGCGTTGAAACGGGGGTGAACACTGAAGCTTTCTTT. Together with reference TRBV29-1 and TRBJ1-1, the CDR3 gives the full variable domain: SAVISQKPSRDICQRGTSLTIQCQVDSQVTMMFWYRQQPGQSLTLIATANQGSEATYESGFVIDKFPISRPNLTFSTLTVSNMSPEDSSIYLCSVETGVNTEAFFGQGTRLTVV.

This clonotype was observed at least ten times. The chain recombines TRBV5-1 with TRBJ2-1, with TRBD2 matching over 10 bases. V shed 4 bases, J shed 4 bases, and the junction held 5 bases outside the gene matches. The CDR3 runs to 15 residues. Germline CDR1 reads SGHRS; CDR2 reads YFSETQ. The CDR3 spells CASSLQRGGYNEQFF. The CDR3 nucleotides read TGCGCCAGCAGCCTCCAGCGGGGGGGTTACAATGAGCAGTTCTTC. Combining the CDR3 with reference TRBV5-1 and TRBJ2-1 gives the whole variable domain KAGVTQTPRYLIKTRGQQVTLSCSPISGHRSVSWYQQTPGQGLQFLFEYFSETQRNKGNFPGRFSGRQFSNSRSEMNVSTLELGDSALYLCASSLQRGGYNEQFFGPGTRLTVL.

This clonotype occurred many times. This chain links TRBV12-3 or TRBV12-4 with TRBJ2-2, with TRBD2 matching over 9 bases. This CDR3 is built from 15 residues. Unmatched junction bases numbered 8, after V lost 6 bases and J lost 6 bases. CDR3 sequence: CASRLGLASAGELFF. In DNA form, the CDR3 reads TGTGCCAGCAGACTTGGACTAGCGTCCGCCGGGGAGCTGTTTTTT.

The chain uses TRBV20-1 and TRBJ2-5; 11 bases are shared with TRBD2. The length of the CDR3 is 14 residues. Per germline, CDR1 DFQATT and CDR2 SNEGSKA (reference sequence). J gave up 4 bases and V 6 bases, and 7 bases lay outside the gene matches. The CDR3 sequence is CSATTSGDPETQYF. CDR3 bases: TGCAGTGCCACGACTAGCGGGGACCCAGAGACCCAGTACTTC.

Many counts were recorded for this clonotype. V is TRBV11-2 and J is TRBJ2-3; 9 positions match TRBD1. There are 14 residues in the CDR3. In germline, CDR1 is SGHAT, CDR2 FQNNGV. Unmatched junction bases numbered 4, after V lost 5 bases and J lost 4 bases. CDR3 amino acids: CASSHGTGPDTQYF. In DNA, the CDR3 is TGTGCCAGCAGCCACGGGACAGGGCCAGATACGCAGTATTTT.

The table lists this clonotype with a few counts. CDR3 nucleotide sequence: TGTGCCAGCAGCGTAGCCGGCCTGAACACTGAAGCTTTCTTT. The encoded protein is CASSVAGLNTEAFF. This chain uses TRBV9 with TRBJ1-1; D is uncertain. The CDR3 has 14 residues. V was pared by 0 bases and J by 0 bases, with 6 bases between. In germline, CDR1 is SGDLS, CDR2 YYNGEE.

This clonotype appeared a few times. The chain recombines TRBV29-1 with TRBJ1-2; TRBD1 is a possible D gene (6 bases). Germline V CDR1 and CDR2: SQVTM, ANQGSEA. The germline V and J ends were trimmed by 4 bases and 0 bases, with 21 bases remaining between them. The CDR3 contains 17 residues. CDR3 in DNA: TGCAGCGTTGGCGGGGGGCGGTCGATCAAAGCTAACTATGGCTACACCTTC. Translation: CSVGGGRSIKANYGYTF.